The clone carrying this T cell receptor beta chain is termed hyperexpanded. Antigen specificity is unknown. The TRBV12-4/TRBJ1-2 clonotypes were amplified using barcode primers with ligated adaptors. TCRdb used MiXCR to reprocess the multiplex PCR reads, holding one entry per CDR3 protein. This sample's table reports approximately 92 distinct CDR3 sequences. This CDR3 is built from 13 residues. Germline trimming cut 8 bases from V and 1 base from J; bases unmatched to any gene: 2. The study, taken as a whole, reports: Around 13% of tumor Treg sequences matched naive CD4+ cells. Greatest tumor Treg TCR overlap was with tumor naive CD4+ cells. The TCR gene usage of tumor memory CD4+ T cells clustered together with blood and lymph node memory CD4+ cells and with lymph node naive CD4+ cells.

The sorted Tregs were CD4+CD25+CD127-/low cells. Sequencing was done on a sample of tumor-infiltrating Tregs sorted from the breast tumor. The clonotype originates from a female donor with breast cancer. V and J are TRBV12-3 or TRBV12-4 and TRBJ1-2, with 9 bases lining up with TRBD1. The CDR3 nucleotides read TGTGCCAGCGGGACAGGGTATAACTATGGCTACACCTTC. Protein sequence: CASGTGYNYGYTF.